This is a list of T cell receptor beta chains from one sample in a study of breast tumors, draining lymph nodes, adjacent tissues. TCRdb re-called the multiplex PCR reads with MiXCR, one entry per CDR3 protein. The table has 45,000 to 65,000 distinct CDR3 sequences, less than 55% seen once; the top ten hold 8% to 11%. The sample taken for sequencing was breast tumor tissue. These TCRs come from a female donor with breast cancer. Some clones in this sample may be carry-over from other donors' samples. Each CDR3 is given with its conserved first and last residue. Each record gives: clone size, V gene, J gene, D gene, CDR3 DNA, CDR3 protein. D genes are given only for firm matches. Size tells how often a clone was seen (once, few, many) or the class of an expanded clone, and some rows leave it out.

size: many; V: TRBV19; J: TRBJ2-1; D: -; DNA: TGTGCCAGTAGTATGATGGGACTTTACAATGAGCAGTTCTTC; CDR3: CASSMMGLYNEQFF
size: many; V: TRBV7-9; J: TRBJ1-5; D: -; DNA: TGTGCCAGCAGCTCGGACAATCAGCCCCAGCATTTT; CDR3: CASSSDNQPQHF
size: many; V: TRBV29-1; J: TRBJ2-1; D: TRBD2; DNA: TGCAGCGTTGAGGGGAGGGATGAGCAGTTCTTC; CDR3: CSVEGRDEQFF
size: many; V: TRBV29-1; J: TRBJ2-7; D: -; DNA: TGCAGCGCTTTGAGAGGGGATTCTTACGAGCAGTACTTC; CDR3: CSALRGDSYEQYF
size: many; V: TRBV7-8; J: TRBJ2-5; D: TRBD2; DNA: TGTGCCAGCAGCTTCCTACACGCGGGAGGGGGAGAGACCCAGTACTTC; CDR3: CASSFLHAGGGETQYF
size: -; V: TRBV6-5; J: TRBJ1-1; D: TRBD1; DNA: TGTGCCAGCAGTTCCGTTCCAGGGGGCGCGGTAGCTTTCTTT; CDR3: CASSSVPGGAVAFF
size: -; V: TRBV6-5; J: TRBJ1-1; D: -; DNA: TGTGCCAGCAGTTACTCGCGGGCACTAGAAGCTTTCTTT; CDR3: CASSYSRALEAFF
size: -; V: TRBV2; J: TRBJ1-6; D: -; DNA: TGTGCCAGCAGGGGTGAGAGGGATTCACCCCTCCACTTT; CDR3: CASRGERDSPLHF
size: few; V: TRBV30; J: TRBJ1-1; D: -; DNA: TGTGCCTGGAGTGACAGGCCGAACACTGAAGCTTTCTTT; CDR3: CAWSDRPNTEAFF
size: -; V: TRBV2; J: TRBJ1-3; D: -; DNA: TGTGCCAGCAGCGGAGGGGGAACTGGAAACACCATATATTTT; CDR3: CASSGGGTGNTIYF
size: many; V: TRBV5-7; J: TRBJ2-4; D: TRBD1; DNA: TGTGCCAGCAGCCCGTGGGACAGGGTTAACATTCAGTACTTC; CDR3: CASSPWDRVNIQYF
size: many; V: TRBV4-1; J: TRBJ2-2; D: TRBD2; DNA: TGCGCCAGCAGCCAAGTCATCGCGGGAGTGACCACCGGGGAGCTGTTTTTT; CDR3: CASSQVIAGVTTGELFF
size: many; V: TRBV7-9; J: TRBJ2-7; D: TRBD2; DNA: TGTGCCAGCAGCTACCCCACTAGCGGAACCACCTACGAGCAGTACTTC; CDR3: CASSYPTSGTTYEQYF
size: -; V: TRBV24-1; J: TRBJ1-2; D: -; DNA: TGTGCCACCAGTGCCGGGGGACACCATGGCTACACCTTC; CDR3: CATSAGGHHGYTF
size: -; V: TRBV20-1; J: TRBJ2-2; D: TRBD2; DNA: TGCAGTGCTAGCTCAGCGGGAGGGGGGATAGGGGAGCTGTTTTTT; CDR3: CSASSAGGGIGELFF
size: -; V: TRBV11-3; J: TRBJ2-7; D: -; DNA: TGTGCCAGCAGTGGAGGCTCCTCCTACGAGCAGTACTTC; CDR3: CASSGGSSYEQYF
size: many; V: TRBV4-1; J: TRBJ1-5; D: -; DNA: TGCGCCAGCAGCCTAGTCGGGACAAATCAGCCCCAGCATTTT; CDR3: CASSLVGTNQPQHF
size: many; V: TRBV28; J: TRBJ2-7; D: -; DNA: TGTGCCACTTGGGACCGAGACTACGAGCAGTACTTC; CDR3: CATWDRDYEQYF
size: -; V: TRBV12-3/TRBV12-4; J: TRBJ2-3; D: TRBD1; DNA: TGTGCCACCCACAGACAGGGGATCTCTTCAGATACGCAGTATTTT; CDR3: CATHRQGISSDTQYF
size: -; V: TRBV2; J: TRBJ1-2; D: -; DNA: TGTGCCAGCAGTGAAATTAGCGGGGGCGGCTATGGCTACACCTTC; CDR3: CASSEISGGGYGYTF
size: many; V: TRBV20-1; J: TRBJ2-1; D: TRBD1; DNA: TGCAGTGCTAGAACCCCCGGGACAGCGGACAATGAGCAGTTCTTC; CDR3: CSARTPGTADNEQFF
size: many; V: TRBV15; J: TRBJ1-1; D: -; DNA: TGTGCCACCAGCGGCTTAGAAAGGCATGGTGAAGCTTTCTTT; CDR3: CATSGLERHGEAFF
size: many; V: TRBV15; J: TRBJ1-5; D: TRBD1; DNA: TGTGCCACCAGCAGAGGAGACAGGGGGCTCCCCCAGCATTTT; CDR3: CATSRGDRGLPQHF
size: many; V: TRBV20-1; J: TRBJ1-3; D: -; DNA: TGCAGTGCTAGAGTGAGTTCGGGACTCCGCTCTGGAAACACCATATATTTT; CDR3: CSARVSSGLRSGNTIYF
size: once; V: TRBV4-2; J: TRBJ1-3; D: -; DNA: TGTGCCAGCAGCCAAGAGGGGGAGGGAAACACCATATATTTT; CDR3: CASSQEGEGNTIYF
size: many; V: TRBV6-1; J: TRBJ2-5; D: TRBD1; DNA: TGTGCCAGCAGCGAAGGATTGGCAGGGGGCGAGACCCAGTACTTC; CDR3: CASSEGLAGGETQYF
size: many; V: TRBV5-8; J: TRBJ2-7; D: -; DNA: TGTGCCAGCAGTTTCGCGACAGTGTTTTACTACGAGCAGTACTTC; CDR3: CASSFATVFYYEQYF
size: many; V: TRBV30; J: TRBJ1-5; D: TRBD1; DNA: TGTGCCTGGAGTGGACAGGGGTTCGGACGGCAGCCCCAGCATTTT; CDR3: CAWSGQGFGRQPQHF
size: -; V: TRBV5-5; J: TRBJ2-7; D: -; DNA: TGTGCCAGCAGCTTGGACGTGATAGGGGCCTCCTTCGGGCAGTACTTC; CDR3: CASSLDVIGASFGQYF
size: many; V: TRBV20-1; J: TRBJ2-1; D: -; DNA: TGCAGTGCTAGAGATACTTTTTACTCTACAATGGCGTTC; CDR3: CSARDTFYSTMAF
size: -; V: TRBV9; J: TRBJ1-6; D: TRBD1; DNA: TGTGCCAGCAGCGTAGGAGGTTGCCCGGGACAGGGAACTTCACCCCTCCACTTT; CDR3: CASSVGGCPGQGTSPLHF
size: many; V: TRBV20-1; J: TRBJ2-7; D: TRBD1; DNA: TGCAGTGCTAGAGCTGGAGACAGGGGTATCTACGAGCAGTACTTC; CDR3: CSARAGDRGIYEQYF
size: -; V: TRBV7-9; J: TRBJ1-5; D: -; DNA: TGTGCCAGCAGCTCTAGGTGGGATCAGCCCCAGCATTTT; CDR3: CASSSRWDQPQHF
size: -; V: TRBV10-3; J: TRBJ1-4; D: -; DNA: TGTGCCATCAGTGAGTCCGGGGGCGAGGGGGAAAAACTGTTTTTT; CDR3: CAISESGGEGEKLFF
size: few; V: TRBV9; J: TRBJ2-1; D: TRBD2; DNA: TGTGCCAGCTCCAGGGGCGGGAGGTCCTACAATGAGCCGTTCTTC; CDR3: CASSRGGRSYNEPFF
size: many; V: TRBV6-5; J: TRBJ2-7; D: -; DNA: TGTGCCAGCAGCCTGATCTCCTACGAGCAGTACTTC; CDR3: CASSLISYEQYF
size: many; V: TRBV7-2; J: TRBJ1-2; D: -; DNA: TGTGCCAGCAGCCGGGGGGCTGAGGATGGCTACACCTTC; CDR3: CASSRGAEDGYTF
size: -; V: TRBV30; J: TRBJ2-1; D: -; DNA: TGTGCCTGGAGTCCTGTAAATGGGCAGCTCTTC; CDR3: CAWSPVNGQLF
size: many; V: TRBV5-1; J: TRBJ1-4; D: TRBD1; DNA: TGCGCCAGCAGCTTAACGACAGGGGCTAATGAAAAACTGTTTTTT; CDR3: CASSLTTGANEKLFF
size: -; V: TRBV14; J: TRBJ1-3; D: -; DNA: TGTGCCAGCAGTCTCAGCCCCGGAAACACCATATATTTT; CDR3: CASSLSPGNTIYF
size: many; V: TRBV6-5; J: TRBJ1-2; D: TRBD1; DNA: TGTGCCAGCAGTTACTCGCCCGACAGGGGGCCTGGCTACACCTTC; CDR3: CASSYSPDRGPGYTF
size: many; V: TRBV7-2; J: TRBJ2-1; D: -; DNA: TGTGCCAGCAGCTTAGATTTCGCGAGGTACAATGAGCAGTTCTTC; CDR3: CASSLDFARYNEQFF
size: many; V: TRBV19; J: TRBJ2-3; D: TRBD1; DNA: TGTGCCAGTAAAGGGACAGGGGGCAGTACGCAGTATTTT; CDR3: CASKGTGGSTQYF
size: many; V: TRBV5-1; J: TRBJ2-7; D: TRBD1; DNA: TGCGCCAGCAGCTTGATCCCTAAGACAGGGGGCTCCGAGCAGTACTTC; CDR3: CASSLIPKTGGSEQYF
size: -; V: TRBV29-1; J: TRBJ1-2; D: -; DNA: TGCAGCGTGGGGATTGGTGGCTACACCTTC; CDR3: CSVGIGGYTF
size: -; V: TRBV4-1; J: TRBJ2-3; D: TRBD1; DNA: TGCGCCAGCAGCTTGGGACAGGGTAACGCGGATACGCAGTATTTT; CDR3: CASSLGQGNADTQYF
size: once; V: TRBV29-1; J: TRBJ2-1; D: -; DNA: TGCAGCTTATCGACGGACAATGGGCAGTTCTTC; CDR3: CSLSTDNGQFF
size: -; V: TRBV9; J: TRBJ2-1; D: -; DNA: TGTGCCAGCAGCACTACTAGGGGCGAGCAATTCTTC; CDR3: CASSTTRGEQFF